These 14 T cell receptor beta chains originate from one sample sequenced in a study of blood T cells in healthy people across ages. A second 7 to 11 cycle PCR used barcoded and J-beta primers. TCRdb recomputed calls from the 5' RACE reads with MiXCR, one row per CDR3 protein. The data hold some 1.5 million distinct CDR3 sequences, with roughly 27% observed a single time. What was sequenced was blood. The receptors derive from a woman in her twenties or thirties in good health.

The chain couples TRBV10-3 to TRBJ2-7, with no clear D. CDR1 and CDR2 from the germline V gene are ENHRY and SYGVKD. Deletions cut 8 bases from V and 0 bases from J, with 17 bases between. The CDR3 spans 15 residues. The CDR3 here is CAICPFCPSSYEQYF. CDR3 DNA sequence: TGTGCCATCTGCCCCTTTTGCCCGAGCTCCTACGAGCAGTACTTC.

This clonotype has a handful of counts. The chain is built from TRBV5-1 and TRBJ2-5; D not resolved. The germline gives CDR1 SGHRS, CDR2 YFSETQ. The CDR3 contains 14 residues. V was trimmed by 4 bases and J by 7 bases, leaving 17 bases between them. CDR3 bases: TGCGCCAGCAGCCCCCTACCCTGGGAAGGGACCCAGTACTTC. This sequence encodes CASSPLPWEGTQYF.

Concerning this clonotype: This may be a read error, as it is one base from a much larger clone. The chain joins TRBV4-3 to TRBJ2-4; D call uncertain. Trimming stripped 1 base from V and 13 bases from J, with 17 bases between. The CDR3 has 14 amino acids. CDR1 is LGHNA and CDR2 is YSLEER in the germline V gene. The CDR3 bases are TGCGCCAGCAGCCAAGTAGTTCCGCCCTACAAGCAGTACTTC. Translated, it gives CASSQVVPPYKQYF.

Turning to this clonotype: At one boundary the junction diverges from the germline segment, which might be a read error. The genes are TRBV18 and TRBJ2-6; no clear D gene. Germline V gene sequence: CDR1 KGHSH, CDR2 LQKENI. This CDR3 spans 15 amino acids. The CDR3 loop reads CASSPSSSEANVLTF. The DNA of the CDR3 is TGTGCCAGCTCACCCTCAAGCTCTGAGGCCAACGTCCTGACTTTC.

V is TRBV7-8 and J is TRBJ2-5, with TRBD2 as a possible D gene (6 bases). Near its end, the DNA agrees better with TRBJ2-7, so the J call may be wrong. The CDR3 covers 14 residues. Germline CDR1 SGHVS, CDR2 FQNEAQ. CDR3 sequence: CASSPSRDFPEQYF. In DNA, the CDR3 is TGTGCCAGCAGCCCGTCCCGGGACTTTCCCGAGCAGTACTTC.

This clonotype has just a few counts. The CDR3 region is CASSESTQGQFRDEQFF. The CDR3 nucleotides are TGCGCCAGCAGTGAGTCGACTCAGGGGCAGTTCAGAGATGAGCAGTTCTTC. The chain joins TRBV10-1 to TRBJ2-1; maybe TRBD1 (6 bases). Germline V CDR1 and CDR2: WNHNN, SYGVQD (reference sequence). CDR3 length equals 17 residues. V was trimmed by 0 bases and J by 8 bases, leaving 20 bases between them.

This chain joins TRBV11-1 and TRBJ1-1; D gene uncertain. Germline-derived CDR1 and CDR2 are SGHAT and FQDESV (reference sequence). The CDR3 runs 12 residues. Deletions cut 0 bases from V and 7 bases from J, with 6 bases between. The CDR3 DNA reads as TGTGCCAGCAGCTTAGCGGAGGGTGAAGCTTTCTTT. This gives the protein CASSLAEGEAFF.

The chain carries TRBV10-3 and TRBJ2-1, with D tentatively TRBD2 (5 bases). The CDR3 is 15 residues long. With 10 bases removed from V and 0 bases from J, the gap between germline ends came to 16 bases. Germline CDR1 and CDR2: ENHRY and SYGVKD. The CDR3, as DNA: TGTGCCACCGAGTCCGGTCGGGGCTCCTACAATGAGCAGTTCTTC. This sequence encodes CATESGRGSYNEQFF.

The chain links TRBV12-3 or TRBV12-4 to TRBJ1-4, with D unclear. This CDR3 is built from 15 residues. V lost 5 bases, J lost 0 bases, and 10 bases lay in between. CDR3 coding DNA: TGTGCCAGCAGTCCAATCGGGACAACTAATGAAAAACTGTTTTTT. This sequence encodes CASSPIGTTNEKLFF.

This clonotype was observed many times. The chain uses TRBV12-3 or TRBV12-4 and TRBJ1-2; TRBD1 matches 9 bases. The J segment lost 4 bases and the V segment lost 6 bases, leaving 9 bases of the junction unmatched. The CDR3 loop spans 15 amino acids. CDR3 region: CASSAPDRGGYGYTF. The CDR3 bases are TGTGCCAGCAGCGCCCCCGACAGGGGGGGCTATGGCTACACCTTC.

V and J are TRBV11-2 and TRBJ1-4; TRBD1 is a possible D gene (6 bases). Between the trimmed V and J ends, which lost 3 bases and 0 bases, there was a span of 14 bases. The CDR3 extends over 17 amino acids. Germline loops: CDR1 SGHAT, CDR2 FQNNGV. For the CDR3, the DNA is TGTGCCAGCAGCTTCGGGGGGCCGGATCCAACTAATGAAAAACTGTTTTTT. The encoded protein is CASSFGGPDPTNEKLFF.

This rearrangement joins TRBV9 to TRBJ2-4, with D possibly being TRBD2 (9 bases). The CDR3 is 15 residues long. Germline-derived CDR1 and CDR2 are SGDLS and YYNGEE. The V gene lost 7 bases and the J gene lost 13 bases, with 27 bases spanning the gap. CDR3: CASDPGGGRAIEQYF. In DNA form, the CDR3 reads TGTGCCAGCGACCCAGGGGGCGGGAGGGCCATCGAACAGTACTTC.

The rearrangement joins TRBV12-3 or TRBV12-4 to TRBJ2-2; TRBD1 matches at 8 bases. The junction had 2 bases not matched to a gene; V was cut back by 5 bases and J by 6 bases. The CDR3 has 13 residues. The CDR3 nucleotides read TGTGCCAGCAGTCTGACAGGGGCCGGGGAGCTGTTTTTT. Its protein product is CASSLTGAGELFF.

This clonotype occurred many times. The chain is built from TRBV2 and TRBJ2-5; D tentatively reads TRBD1 or TRBD2 (5 bases each). This CDR3 region has 14 residues. Germline values: CDR1 SNHLY, CDR2 FYNNEI. V gave up 2 bases and J gave up 2 bases, with 9 bases separating them. CDR3 coding DNA: TGTGCCAGCAGTGAAAGCTGGGGGCAAGAGACCCAGTACTTC. It yields the protein CASSESWGQETQYF.